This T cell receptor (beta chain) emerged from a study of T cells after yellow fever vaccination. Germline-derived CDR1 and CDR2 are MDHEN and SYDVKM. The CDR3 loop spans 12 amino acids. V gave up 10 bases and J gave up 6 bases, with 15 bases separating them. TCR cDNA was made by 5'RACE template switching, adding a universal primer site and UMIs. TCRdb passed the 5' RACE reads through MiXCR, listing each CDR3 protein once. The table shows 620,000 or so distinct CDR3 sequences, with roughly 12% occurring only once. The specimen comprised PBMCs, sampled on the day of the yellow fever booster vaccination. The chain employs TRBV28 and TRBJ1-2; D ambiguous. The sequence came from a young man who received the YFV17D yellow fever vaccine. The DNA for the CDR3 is TGTGCCACCCCCAGCTACGGCAATGGCTACACCTTC. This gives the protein CATPSYGNGYTF.